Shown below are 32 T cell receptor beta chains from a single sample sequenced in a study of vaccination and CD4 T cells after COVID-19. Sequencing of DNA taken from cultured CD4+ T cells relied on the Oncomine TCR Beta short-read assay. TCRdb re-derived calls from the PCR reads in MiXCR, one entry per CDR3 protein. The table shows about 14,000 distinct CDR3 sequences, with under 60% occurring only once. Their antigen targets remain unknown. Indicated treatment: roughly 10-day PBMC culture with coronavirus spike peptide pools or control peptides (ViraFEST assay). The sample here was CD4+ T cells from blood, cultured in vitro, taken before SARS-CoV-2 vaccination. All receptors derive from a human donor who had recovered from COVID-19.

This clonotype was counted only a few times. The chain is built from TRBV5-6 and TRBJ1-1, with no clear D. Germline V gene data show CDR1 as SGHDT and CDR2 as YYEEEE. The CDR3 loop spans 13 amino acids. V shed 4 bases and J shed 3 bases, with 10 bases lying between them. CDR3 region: CASSLDLYTEAFF. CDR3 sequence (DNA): TGTGCCAGCAGCCTAGACTTGTACACTGAAGCTTTCTTT.

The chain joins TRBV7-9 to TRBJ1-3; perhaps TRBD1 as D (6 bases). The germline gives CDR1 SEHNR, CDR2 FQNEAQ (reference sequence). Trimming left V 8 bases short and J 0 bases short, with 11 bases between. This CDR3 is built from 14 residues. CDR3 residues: CASRRQASGNTIYF. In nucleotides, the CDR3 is TGTGCCAGCCGGAGACAGGCCTCTGGAAACACCATATATTTT.

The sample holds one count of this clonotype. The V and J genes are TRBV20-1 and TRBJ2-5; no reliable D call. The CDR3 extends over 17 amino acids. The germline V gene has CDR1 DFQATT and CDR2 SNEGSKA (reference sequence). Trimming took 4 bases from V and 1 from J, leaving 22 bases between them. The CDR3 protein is CSAKTNNPWMCQETQYF. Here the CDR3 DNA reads TGCAGTGCTAAAACGAACAATCCCTGGATGTGCCAAGAGACCCAGTACTTC.

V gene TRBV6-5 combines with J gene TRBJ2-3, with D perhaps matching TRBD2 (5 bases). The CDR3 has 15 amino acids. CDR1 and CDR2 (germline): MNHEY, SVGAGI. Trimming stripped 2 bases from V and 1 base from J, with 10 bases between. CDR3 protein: CASSYGEWGTDTQYF. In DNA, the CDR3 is TGTGCCAGCAGTTACGGGGAGTGGGGCACAGATACGCAGTATTTT.

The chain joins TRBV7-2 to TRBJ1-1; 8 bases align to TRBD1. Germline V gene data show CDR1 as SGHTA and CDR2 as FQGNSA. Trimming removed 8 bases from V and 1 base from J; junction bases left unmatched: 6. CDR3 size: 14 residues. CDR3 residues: CASARTGRNTEAFF. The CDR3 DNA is TGTGCCAGCGCCCGGACAGGGAGGAACACTGAAGCTTTCTTT.

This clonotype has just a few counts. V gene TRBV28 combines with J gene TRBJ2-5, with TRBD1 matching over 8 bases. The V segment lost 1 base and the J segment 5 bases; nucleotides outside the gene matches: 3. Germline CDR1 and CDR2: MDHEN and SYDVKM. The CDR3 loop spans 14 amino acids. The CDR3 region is CASSLYRGTETQYF. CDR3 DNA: TGTGCCAGCAGTTTATACAGGGGGACGGAGACCCAGTACTTC.

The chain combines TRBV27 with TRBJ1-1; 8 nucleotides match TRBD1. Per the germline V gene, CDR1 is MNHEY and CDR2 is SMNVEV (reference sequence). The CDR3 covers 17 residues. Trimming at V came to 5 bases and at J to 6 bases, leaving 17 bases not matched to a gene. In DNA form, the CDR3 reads TGTGCCAGCAGTCCACGCAACTTACGGACAGGGAAGTCTGAAGCTTTCTTT. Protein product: CASSPRNLRTGKSEAFF.

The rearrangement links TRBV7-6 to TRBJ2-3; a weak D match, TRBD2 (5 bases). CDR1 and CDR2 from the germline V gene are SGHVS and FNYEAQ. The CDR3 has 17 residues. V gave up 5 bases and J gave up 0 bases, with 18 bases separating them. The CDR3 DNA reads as TGTGCCAGCAGCCCCGGGGTATCAGGACGGAGCACAGATACGCAGTATTTT. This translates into CASSPGVSGRSTDTQYF.

CDR3 in DNA: TGTGCCAGCAGTTTAGGCGAGACCCAGTACTTC. Encoded protein: CASSLGETQYF. This chain connects TRBV27 to TRBJ2-5, with D uncertain. Germline V lookup: CDR1 MNHEY, CDR2 SMNVEV (reference sequence). The CDR3 has 11 residues. The germline V and J ends were trimmed by 2 bases and 5 bases, with 3 bases remaining between them.

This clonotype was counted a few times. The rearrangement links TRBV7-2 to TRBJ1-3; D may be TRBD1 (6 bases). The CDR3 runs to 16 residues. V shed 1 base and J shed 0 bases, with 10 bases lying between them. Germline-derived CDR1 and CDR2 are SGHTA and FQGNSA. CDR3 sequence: CASSLVGGSSGNTIYF. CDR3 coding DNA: TGTGCCAGCAGCTTAGTCGGGGGCAGCTCTGGAAACACCATATATTTT.

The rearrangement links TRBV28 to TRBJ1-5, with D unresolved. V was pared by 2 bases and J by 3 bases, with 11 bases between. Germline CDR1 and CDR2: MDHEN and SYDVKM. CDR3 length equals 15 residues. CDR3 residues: CASSLDTDVNQPQHF. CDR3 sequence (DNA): TGTGCCAGCAGTTTAGACACGGACGTCAATCAGCCCCAGCATTTT.

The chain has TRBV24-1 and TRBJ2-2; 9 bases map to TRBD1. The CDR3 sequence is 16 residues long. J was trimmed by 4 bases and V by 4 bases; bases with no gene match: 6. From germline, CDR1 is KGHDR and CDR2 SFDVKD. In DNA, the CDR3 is TGTGCCACCAGTGAGTTCGGGACAGGGCGCACCGGGGAGCTGTTTTTT. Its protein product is CATSEFGTGRTGELFF.

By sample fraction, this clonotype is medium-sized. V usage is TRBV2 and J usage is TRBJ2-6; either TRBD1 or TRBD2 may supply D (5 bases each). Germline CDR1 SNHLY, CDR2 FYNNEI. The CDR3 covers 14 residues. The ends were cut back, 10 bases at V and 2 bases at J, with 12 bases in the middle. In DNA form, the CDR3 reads TGTGCCACCACTCGGGGACCTGGGGCCAACGTCCTGACTTTC. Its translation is CATTRGPGANVLTF.

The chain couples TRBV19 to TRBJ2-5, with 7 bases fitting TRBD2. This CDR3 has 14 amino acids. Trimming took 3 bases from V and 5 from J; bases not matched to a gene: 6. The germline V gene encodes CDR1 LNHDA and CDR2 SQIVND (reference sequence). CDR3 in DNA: TGTGCCAGTAGTATGGGCGGGAGTGTGGAGACCCAGTACTTC. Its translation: CASSMGGSVETQYF.

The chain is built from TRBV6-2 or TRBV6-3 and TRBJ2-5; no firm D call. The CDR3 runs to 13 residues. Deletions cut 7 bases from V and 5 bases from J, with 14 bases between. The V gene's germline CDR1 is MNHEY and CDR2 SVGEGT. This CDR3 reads CASNHGSKETQYF. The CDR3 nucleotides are TGTGCCAGCAACCACGGTTCCAAGGAGACCCAGTACTTC.

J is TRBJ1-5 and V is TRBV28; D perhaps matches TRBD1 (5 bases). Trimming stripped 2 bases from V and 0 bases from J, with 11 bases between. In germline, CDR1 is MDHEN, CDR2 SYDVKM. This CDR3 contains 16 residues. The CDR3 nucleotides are TGTGCCAGCAGTTTAGGGGGAATGGATAGCAATCAGCCCCAGCATTTT. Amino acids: CASSLGGMDSNQPQHF. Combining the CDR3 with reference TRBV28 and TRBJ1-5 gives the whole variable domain DVKVTQSSRYLVKRTGEKVFLECVQDMDHENMFWYRQDPGLGLRLIYFSYDVKMKEKGDIPEGYSVSREKKERFSLILESASTNQTSMYLCASSLGGMDSNQPQHFGDGTRLSIL.

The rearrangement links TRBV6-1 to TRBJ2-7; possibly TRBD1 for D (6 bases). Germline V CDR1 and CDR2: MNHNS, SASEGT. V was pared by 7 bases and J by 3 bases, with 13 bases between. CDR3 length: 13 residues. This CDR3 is CASMLGRGYEQYF. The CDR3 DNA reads TGTGCCAGCATGCTGGGCAGGGGCTACGAGCAGTACTTC.

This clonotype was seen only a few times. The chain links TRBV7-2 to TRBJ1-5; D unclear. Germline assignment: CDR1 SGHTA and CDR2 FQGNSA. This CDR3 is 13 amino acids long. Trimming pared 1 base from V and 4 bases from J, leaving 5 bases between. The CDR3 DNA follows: TGTGCCAGCAGCTTAGTTGGGAATCAGCCCCAGCATTTT. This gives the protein CASSLVGNQPQHF.

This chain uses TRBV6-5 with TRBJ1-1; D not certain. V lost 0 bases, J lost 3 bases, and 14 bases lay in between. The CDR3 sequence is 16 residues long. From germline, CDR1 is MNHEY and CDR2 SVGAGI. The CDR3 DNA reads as TGTGCCAGCAGTTACTCGATACGCCAATTGGACACTGAAGCTTTCTTT. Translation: CASSYSIRQLDTEAFF.

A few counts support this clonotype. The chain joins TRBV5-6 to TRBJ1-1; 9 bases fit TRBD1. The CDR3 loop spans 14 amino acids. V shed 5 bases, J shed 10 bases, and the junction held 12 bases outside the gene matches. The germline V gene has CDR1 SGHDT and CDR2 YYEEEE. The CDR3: CASSLRQGDGVAFF. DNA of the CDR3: TGTGCCAGCAGTTTACGACAGGGGGATGGAGTAGCTTTCTTT.

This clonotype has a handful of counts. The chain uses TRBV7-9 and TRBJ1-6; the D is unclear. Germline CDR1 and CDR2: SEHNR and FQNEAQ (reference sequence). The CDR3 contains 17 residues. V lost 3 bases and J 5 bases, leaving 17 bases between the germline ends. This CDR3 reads CASSFFGSGLDNSPLHF. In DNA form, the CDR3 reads TGTGCCAGCAGCTTCTTCGGGAGCGGTCTTGATAATTCACCCCTCCACTTT. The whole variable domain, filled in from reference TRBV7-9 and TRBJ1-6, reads DTGVSQNPRHKITKRGQNVTFRCDPISEHNRLYWYRQTLGQGPEFLTYFQNEAQLEKSRLLSDRFSAERPKGSFSTLEIQRTEQGDSAMYLCASSFFGSGLDNSPLHFGNGTRLTVT.

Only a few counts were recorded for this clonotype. Written as DNA, the CDR3 is TGTGCCAGCAGTTACTCCGAGAGGTCTGAAGCTTTCTTT. As protein: CASSYSERSEAFF. The rearrangement uses TRBV6-2 or TRBV6-3 and TRBJ1-1; D is unclear. V gave up 0 bases and J gave up 6 bases, with 8 bases separating them. Germline assignment: CDR1 MNHEY and CDR2 SVGEGT. The CDR3 sequence is 13 residues long.

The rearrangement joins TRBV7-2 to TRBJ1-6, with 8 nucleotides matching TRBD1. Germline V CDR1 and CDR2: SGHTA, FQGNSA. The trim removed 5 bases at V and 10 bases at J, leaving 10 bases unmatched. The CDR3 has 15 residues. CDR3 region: CASSAYRGSESPLHF. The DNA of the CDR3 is TGTGCCAGCAGCGCCTACAGGGGGTCGGAGTCACCCCTCCACTTT. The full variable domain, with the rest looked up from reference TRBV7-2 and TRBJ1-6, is GAGVSQSPSNKVTEKGKDVELRCDPISGHTALYWYRQSLGQGLEFLIYFQGNSAPDKSGLPSDRFSAERTGGSVSTLTIQRTQQEDSAVYLCASSAYRGSESPLHFGNGTRLTVT.

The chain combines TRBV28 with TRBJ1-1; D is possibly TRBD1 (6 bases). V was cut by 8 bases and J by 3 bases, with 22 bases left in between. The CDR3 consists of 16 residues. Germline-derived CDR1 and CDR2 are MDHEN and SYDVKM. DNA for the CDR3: TGTGCCAGCCGCTCACCGGGGGGCACTCTCTACACTGAAGCTTTCTTT. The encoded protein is CASRSPGGTLYTEAFF.

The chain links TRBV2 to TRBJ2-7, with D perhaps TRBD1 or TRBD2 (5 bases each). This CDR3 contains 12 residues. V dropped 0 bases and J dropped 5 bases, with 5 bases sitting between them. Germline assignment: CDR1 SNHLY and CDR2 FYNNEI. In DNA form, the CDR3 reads TGTGCCAGCAGTGAAGCGGGGGACGAGCAGTACTTC. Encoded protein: CASSEAGDEQYF.

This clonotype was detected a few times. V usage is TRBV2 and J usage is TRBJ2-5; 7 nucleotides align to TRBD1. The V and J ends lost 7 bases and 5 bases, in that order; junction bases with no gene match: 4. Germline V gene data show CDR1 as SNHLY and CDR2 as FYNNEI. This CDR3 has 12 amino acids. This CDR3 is CASTGTVETQYF. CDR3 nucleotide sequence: TGTGCCAGCACCGGGACAGTGGAGACCCAGTACTTC.

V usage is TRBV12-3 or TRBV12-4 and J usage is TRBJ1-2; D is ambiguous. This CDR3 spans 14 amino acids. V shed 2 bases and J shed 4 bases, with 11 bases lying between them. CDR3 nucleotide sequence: TGTGCCAGCAGTTTAAACTCCGTTTTCTATGGCTACACCTTC. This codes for CASSLNSVFYGYTF.

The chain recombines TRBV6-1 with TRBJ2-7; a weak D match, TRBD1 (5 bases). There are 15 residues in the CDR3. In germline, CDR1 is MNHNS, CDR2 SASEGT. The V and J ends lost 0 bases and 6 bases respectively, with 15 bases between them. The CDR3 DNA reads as TGTGCCAGCAGTGAAGCTTGGGCCAGGGCTGGCGAGCAGTACTTC. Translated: CASSEAWARAGEQYF.

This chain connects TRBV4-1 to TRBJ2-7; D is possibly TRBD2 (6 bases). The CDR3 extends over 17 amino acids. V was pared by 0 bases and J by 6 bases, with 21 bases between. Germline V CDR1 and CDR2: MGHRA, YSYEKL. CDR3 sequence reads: CASSQDGGGLFSGEQYF. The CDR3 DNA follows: TGCGCCAGCAGCCAAGATGGTGGGGGGTTATTTTCGGGCGAGCAGTACTTC.

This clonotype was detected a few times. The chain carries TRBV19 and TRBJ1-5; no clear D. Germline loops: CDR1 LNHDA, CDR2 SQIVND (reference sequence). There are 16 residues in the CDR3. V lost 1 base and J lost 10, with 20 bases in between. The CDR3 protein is CASSIAADRSLGPQHF. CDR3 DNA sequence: TGTGCCAGTAGTATAGCCGCGGACCGTTCTCTTGGTCCCCAGCATTTT. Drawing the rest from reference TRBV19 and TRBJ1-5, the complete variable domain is DGGITQSPKYLFRKEGQNVTLSCEQNLNHDAMYWYRQDPGQGLRLIYYSQIVNDFQKGDIAEGYSVSREKKESFPLTVTSAQKNPTAFYLCASSIAADRSLGPQHFGDGTRLSIL.

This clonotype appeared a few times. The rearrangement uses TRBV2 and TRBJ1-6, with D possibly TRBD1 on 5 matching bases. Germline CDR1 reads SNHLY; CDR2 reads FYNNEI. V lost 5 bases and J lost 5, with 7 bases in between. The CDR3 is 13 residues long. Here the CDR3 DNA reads TGTGCCAGCAGTCTCAGGGATAATTCACCCCTCCACTTT. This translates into CASSLRDNSPLHF.

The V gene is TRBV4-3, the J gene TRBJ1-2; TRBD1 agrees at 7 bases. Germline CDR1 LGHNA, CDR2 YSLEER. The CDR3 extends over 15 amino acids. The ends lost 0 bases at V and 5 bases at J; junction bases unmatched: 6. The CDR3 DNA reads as TGCGCCAGCAGCCAAGATCCCGCAGGGGGATATGGCTACACCTTC. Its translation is CASSQDPAGGYGYTF.